The clone carrying this T cell receptor beta chain was counted between two and nine times. Its antigen remains unknown. Germline V gene data show CDR1 as DFQATT and CDR2 as SNEGSKA (reference sequence). V lost 3 bases and J lost 4, with 7 bases in between. CDR3 length equals 13 residues. The sample belongs to a study of CD8 T cells in ankylosing spondylitis. It was by quantitative 5'-RACE with molecular barcodes that TCR beta libraries were made. TCRdb reanalysed the 5' RACE reads using MiXCR and keeps one entry per CDR3 protein. The table shows approximately 540,000 distinct CDR3 sequences, with approximately 12% occurring only once. Study-level results: Certain motif variants had earlier appeared in reactive arthritis synovial fluid and blood. Disease-associated clonotypes exhibited CD8+ identity and were relatively infrequent in peripheral blood. Matched ankylosing spondylitis synovial fluid reportedly showed significant enrichment of disease-linked clones. A motif of under 10 highly homologous TCR beta variants was seen as apparently characteristic of ankylosing spondylitis blood.

The sequence derives from a male donor with ankylosing spondylitis. The gene calls are TRBV20-1 and TRBJ1-6; maybe TRBD1 (5 bases). The specimen sequenced was blood, either unsorted or a sorted T cell fraction (not recorded which). The CDR3 protein is CSARRGYNSPLHF. CDR3 coding DNA: TGCAGTGCTAGGAGGGGTTATAATTCACCCCTCCACTTT.